This TCR beta chain is from a study of shared clonotypes between healthy human individuals. Study at large: The plates for each donor numbered three CD4 naive, three CD4 memory, two CD8 naive and one CD8 memory.

V was pared by 6 bases and J by 2 bases, with 6 bases of the junction left unmatched. In germline, CDR1 is LNHDA, CDR2 SQIVND (reference sequence). This CDR3 has 14 amino acids. The assay was immunoSEQ multiplex PCR, and TCRdb's table has in-frame clones only and misses some. This sample has roughly 700,000 clones, with over 65% found just once. This clone was recorded a few times. The same CDR3 can be traced to other DNA sequences in this sample. This sequence joins TRBV19 and TRBJ1-2; 7 positions agree with TRBD1. Sequencing was done on a sample of memory CD4+ T cells sorted from blood. Subset in this sample: CD45RA-negative fraction. This receptor was obtained from a woman aged 25 to 39 in good health. In DNA form, the CDR3 reads TGTGCCAGTAGCACCGGGACAGAGAACTATGGCTACACCTTC. The encoded protein is CASSTGTENYGYTF.